A single sample gave rise to the 13 T cell receptor beta chains below, sequenced in a study of T cell responses to AZD1222 COVID-19 vaccine. The data were produced by immunoSEQ multiplex PCR, yet TCRdb's version contains in-frame clones alone and is incomplete. The repertoire holds around 78,000 clones, roughly 90% seen once, with 24% in the top ten. The material was peripheral blood, obtained on day 0 of AZD1222 vaccination. These receptor sequences come from an adult in good health.

The count of this clone is one. The genes are TRBV6-5 and TRBJ2-7; perhaps TRBD2 as D (6 bases). The CDR3 contains 15 residues. Germline CDR1 MNHEY, CDR2 SVGAGI. The V end was cut by 5 bases, the J end by 3 bases, with 17 bases between. DNA for the CDR3: TGTGCCAGCAGTCCATCGTATAGCGGCCTCTACGAGCAGTACTTC. Translating it yields CASSPSYSGLYEQYF.

The chain carries TRBV11-3 and TRBJ1-4; tentative D call: TRBD1 (5 bases). The CDR3 extends over 15 amino acids. V dropped 1 base and J dropped 4 bases, with 10 bases sitting between them. Germline loops: CDR1 SGHNT, CDR2 YENEEA. The CDR3 DNA reads as TGTGCCAGCAGCTTAGGAGGGGTTGGTAATGAAAAACTGTTTTTT. Its translation: CASSLGGVGNEKLFF.

This rearrangement joins TRBV24-1 to TRBJ2-7; 8 bases align to TRBD1. Germline trimming cut 4 bases from V and 0 bases from J; bases unmatched to any gene: 7. The germline V gene encodes CDR1 KGHDR and CDR2 SFDVKD. The CDR3 covers 16 residues. Here the CDR3 DNA reads TGTGCCACCAGTGACAACGGACAGGGTACCTCCTACGAGCAGTACTTC. Translated, it gives CATSDNGQGTSYEQYF.

The chain joins TRBV29-1 to TRBJ2-5; no reliable D call. Germline V gene lookup returns CDR1 SQVTM and CDR2 ANQGSEA. The CDR3 spans 12 residues. Trimming left V 4 bases short and J 4 bases short, with 10 bases between. As DNA, the CDR3 is TGCAGCGTTGGAAAGGCGTCAGAGACCCAGTACTTC. Its protein is CSVGKASETQYF.

The gene calls are TRBV7-2 and TRBJ1-4, with TRBD1 identical over 7 bases. V shed 7 bases and J 8 bases; nucleotides not matched to a gene: 10. CDR3 length: 14 residues. The germline gives CDR1 SGHTA, CDR2 FQGNSA. The CDR3 region has the DNA TGTGCCAGCAACACAGGGGTTCAGGGCGAAAAACTGTTTTTT. Its protein product is CASNTGVQGEKLFF.

The chain carries TRBV27 and TRBJ1-1; no clear D gene. CDR3 length: 15 residues. Germline loops: CDR1 MNHEY, CDR2 SMNVEV (reference sequence). Deletions cut 6 bases from V and 4 bases from J, with 18 bases between. DNA of the CDR3: TGTGCCAGCAGGCCTGCCCCTTTCAGGACCACTGAAGCTTTCTTT. It codes for CASRPAPFRTTEAFF.

The chain combines TRBV3-1 (or the pseudogene TRBV3-2) with TRBJ2-5, with 7 bases lining up with TRBD2. CDR1 and CDR2 from the germline V gene are LGHDT and YNNKEL (reference sequence). V lost 4 bases, J lost 4 bases, and 6 bases stayed unmatched. This CDR3 has 14 residues. Written as DNA, the CDR3 is TGTGCCAGCAGCCGAGGTGCGGGAGTAGAGACCCAGTACTTC. Encoded protein: CASSRGAGVETQYF.

The genes are TRBV3-1 (or the pseudogene TRBV3-2) and TRBJ2-7; 7 bases map to TRBD2. Germline V lookup: CDR1 LGHDT, CDR2 YNNKEL (reference sequence). The CDR3 consists of 14 residues. The J segment lost 3 bases and the V segment lost 0 bases, leaving 2 bases of the junction unmatched. The CDR3 here is CASSQDGGYYEQYF. The CDR3 DNA follows: TGTGCCAGCAGCCAAGACGGGGGGTACTACGAGCAGTACTTC.

In its sample, this clone was seen once. In DNA form, the CDR3 reads TGTGCCAGCAGCGTAGCTCACGGGATTTCCTACAATGAGCAGTTCTTC. It translates to CASSVAHGISYNEQFF. This sequence joins TRBV9 and TRBJ2-1; tentatively, D is TRBD2 (5 bases). Germline CDR1 reads SGDLS; CDR2 reads YYNGEE. The CDR3 runs to 16 residues. V was pared by 0 bases and J by 1 base, with 11 bases between.

The rearrangement uses TRBV6-4 and TRBJ1-6, with D possibly matching TRBD1 (5 bases). Trimming stripped 5 bases from V and 6 bases from J, with 14 bases between. The CDR3 consists of 15 residues. The germline V gene has CDR1 MRHNA and CDR2 SNTAGT. The CDR3 sequence: CASSTPGLGNSPLHF. CDR3 coding DNA: TGTGCCAGCAGTACGCCGGGACTTGGTAATTCACCCCTCCACTTT.

The chain employs TRBV7-6 and TRBJ2-2; 9 bases are a match to TRBD1. J was trimmed by 5 bases and V by 1 base; bases with no gene match: 5. The CDR3 extends over 16 amino acids. Germline V CDR1 and CDR2: SGHVS, FNYEAQ. As DNA, the CDR3 is TGTGCCAGCAGCTTAGGTGGGACAGGGAAGACCGGGGAGCTGTTTTTT. Its translation: CASSLGGTGKTGELFF.

CDR3: CASSLARLGYTF. The CDR3 DNA reads as TGTGCCAGCAGCTTAGCCAGGTTGGGCTACACCTTC. This chain joins TRBV13 and TRBJ1-2; D gene unclear. CDR1 and CDR2 (germline): PRHDT, FYEKMQ (reference sequence). Deletions cut 1 base from V and 8 bases from J, with 8 bases between. This CDR3 has 12 residues.

The V gene is TRBV7-3, the J gene TRBJ1-3; TRBD1 might be the D (5 bases). V gave up 5 bases and J gave up 0 bases, with 8 bases separating them. CDR3 size: 14 residues. CDR1 and CDR2 from the germline V gene are SGHTA and FQGTGA. The CDR3 loop reads CASSPGTSGNTIYF. DNA for the CDR3: TGTGCCAGCAGCCCGGGGACCTCTGGAAACACCATATATTTT.